This entry concerns a single TCR beta chain. Its antigen remains unidentified. Libraries were prepared by immunoSEQ multiplex PCR; TCRdb keeps only in-frame clonotypes and omits some of them. Of some 48,000 clones listed, 70% to 85% are singletons. This sample is part of a study of PD-1 blockade in mismatch repair-deficient tumors. Overall study context: Patients had around twelve mismatch repair-deficient cancer types, all previously treated and progressing.

The ends lost 5 bases at V and 0 bases at J; junction bases unmatched: 9. Germline V gene sequence: CDR1 SGDLS, CDR2 YYNGEE. CDR3 length equals 17 residues. Study-wide findings and caveats: Rapid post-treatment expansion, then contraction, generally preceding radiologic response, marked tumor-resident clones.

The sample in question was PBMCs, obtained before pembrolizumab treatment. This sequence originates from an adult with mismatch repair-deficient cancer. This sequence joins TRBV9 and TRBJ2-4; 9 bases are shared with TRBD2. The CDR3 here is CASSDETSGLAKNIQYF. The CDR3 DNA sequence: TGTGCCAGCAGTGATGAGACTAGCGGACTAGCCAAAAACATTCAGTACTTC. Drawing the rest from reference TRBV9 and TRBJ2-4, the complete variable domain is DSGVTQTPKHLITATGQRVTLRCSPRSGDLSVYWYQQSLDQGLQFLIQYYNGEERAKGNILERFSAQQFPDLHSELNLSSLELGDSALYFCASSDETSGLAKNIQYFGAGTRLSVL.